This entry lists 4 T cell receptor beta chains sequenced from one sample in a study of blood T cells in healthy people across ages. The authors ran a second PCR of roughly 6 to 12 cycles using a sample-barcoded 5' primer and a J-beta primer mix. TCRdb re-called the 5' RACE reads through MiXCR, storing one row per CDR3 protein. The data contain roughly 500,000 distinct CDR3 sequences, 27% of them singletons. Sequencing used blood. The receptors come from a woman in her 70s in good health.

This clonotype was recorded at least ten times. The chain recombines TRBV6-2 or TRBV6-3 with TRBJ2-5; 9 bases map to TRBD2. Losses at the gene ends were 4 bases for V and 5 bases for J; bases not matched to a gene: 8. The CDR3 is 15 amino acids. Germline V gene data show CDR1 as MNHEY and CDR2 as SVGEGT. The CDR3 DNA is TGTGCCAGCAGTTCTACCGGGACTAGCAGGGAGACCCAGTACTTC. Amino acids: CASSSTGTSRETQYF.

The chain employs TRBV29-1 and TRBJ1-5, with D tentatively TRBD1 (5 bases). This CDR3 region has 14 residues. Germline CDR1 and CDR2: SQVTM and ANQGSEA. Trimming took off 4 bases at V and 3 bases at J, with 13 bases between the two ends. CDR3 residues: CSVGSGGNNQPQHF. As DNA, the CDR3 is TGCAGCGTTGGTTCCGGGGGAAACAATCAGCCCCAGCATTTT.

The table lists this clonotype with a few counts. This sequence joins TRBV11-2 and TRBJ1-6; perhaps TRBD1 as D (5 bases). The CDR3 is made up of 15 amino acids. Germline values: CDR1 SGHAT, CDR2 FQNNGV. The germline V and J ends were trimmed by 4 bases and 7 bases, with 14 bases remaining between them. The CDR3 loop reads CASSSLGRGNSPLHF. The CDR3 nucleotides read TGTGCCAGCAGCTCACTCGGGAGGGGAAATTCACCCCTCCACTTT.

The V call is TRBV7-9, the J call TRBJ1-1, with no clear D. The CDR3 covers 12 residues. Germline V lookup: CDR1 SEHNR, CDR2 FQNEAQ (reference sequence). Trimming left V 6 bases short and J 6 bases short, with 11 bases between. The CDR3 is CASRGFGAEAFF. The CDR3, as DNA: TGTGCCAGCAGAGGGTTTGGGGCTGAAGCTTTCTTT. The full variable domain, its missing parts supplied by reference TRBV7-9 and TRBJ1-1, is DTGVSQNPRHKITKRGQNVTFRCDPISEHNRLYWYRQTLGQGPEFLTYFQNEAQLEKSRLLSDRFSAERPKGSFSTLEIQRTEQGDSAMYLCASRGFGAEAFFGQGTRLTVV.